Listed here are 5 T cell receptor beta chains from one sample, sequenced in a study of monozygotic twins with inflammatory bowel disease. TCRdb reanalyzed the 5' RACE reads and collapses them to one entry per CDR3 protein, without DNA. The table lists 400,000 to 500,000 distinct CDR3 sequences. The sequencing sample was made of blood. The source of these receptors is a human donor with ulcerative colitis or Crohn's disease, or a healthy co-twin of an affected twin (not recorded which).

The chain combines TRBV6-6 with TRBJ2-5; TCRdb lists TRBD2, though no DNA is available to test this call. This CDR3 spans 12 amino acids. Looked up from germline, CDR1 is MNHNY and CDR2 is SVGAGI (reference sequence). This CDR3 is CASSSSGNDQYF.

This chain uses TRBV29-1 with TRBJ1-2. Germline lookup yields CDR1 SQVTM and CDR2 ANQGSEA. This CDR3 is built from 13 residues. The CDR3: CSVEEHGGYGYTF.

The gene calls are TRBV12-3 or TRBV12-4 and TRBJ2-3; the TRBD1 assignment by TCRdb is unverifiable without DNA. The CDR3 spans 13 residues. CDR3: CASRGGGADTQYF.

The rearrangement links TRBV5-8 to TRBJ2-2; TCRdb designates TRBD2, a call that cannot be tested without DNA. CDR3 length: 15 amino acids. CDR1 SGHTS and CDR2 YDEGEE come from the germline V gene. Here the CDR3 reads CASSPSGARTGELFF. The full variable domain, with the rest looked up from reference TRBV5-8 and TRBJ2-2, is EAGVTQSPTHLIKTRGQQATLRCSPISGHTSVYWYQQALGLGLQFLLWYDEGEERNRGNFPPRFSGRQFPNYSSELNVNALELEDSALYLCASSPSGARTGELFFGEGSRLTVL.

J is TRBJ2-3 and V is TRBV11-2; TCRdb's assignment of TRBD1 cannot be checked, as there is no DNA. The V gene's germline CDR1 is SGHAT and CDR2 FQNNGV. This CDR3 comprises 19 residues. The CDR3: CASSLRGGQLVTLTDTQYF.